Listed here is a single T cell receptor beta chain. Its target antigen remains unknown. No base qualities exist here, and no much larger clone lies one base off it. What this sample's time point label stands for: baseline before first vaccination. Samples from vaccinated people were obtained from the UK trials COV001 and COV002, which included a single-blind randomized controlled phase 2/3 trial of AZD1222 (ChAdOx1 nCoV-19) in healthy adults. Trial participant PBMC samples were collected at day 0 and day 28 after the second dose for TCRbeta chain sequencing. The CDR3 regions of human TCRbeta chains were subjected to immunosequencing. The authors' pipeline ran thus. Repertoire TCRs were matched against a reference library of SARS-CoV-2-specific TCRs generated with the MIRA antigen-specificity platform. Breadth meant the fraction of unique TCRs that were SARS-CoV-2-associated, whereas depth meant the fraction of total T cells that were SARS-CoV-2-associated. Using the MIRA data, every spike-specific TCR was mapped to the spike region that the TCR reacted to and assigned to either a CD4 or a CD8 class. Log10-transformed breadth and depth values were compared by one-way ANOVA with Sidak's multiple comparisons tests. TCRdb took this table from immuneACCESS and kept in-frame rearrangements with V and J called. Such tables lack part of the clones; where checked against another copy, unresolved V genes explain under half of the gap, and the rest is unexplained. Clone size and V and J calls were adopted from that table, with D and trimming inferred from the DNA. The sample includes some 150,000 clones, with about 85% observed a single time. Less than 3.5% of the sample lies in the top ten.

The data stem from a study of T cell responses to AZD1222 COVID-19 vaccine (dated by TCRdb to the early 2020s). The study in broad terms: AZD1222 recipients given second doses at about 4 weeks or at about 12 weeks were pooled, since spike-specific TCR depth and breadth were not found to differ between the two schedules. TCR sequencing covered approximately 230 trial participants: 200 to 210 given two doses of AZD1222 and approximately 26 given two doses of MenACWY control vaccine. Enrollment into the trials was organized by age into subgroups of 18-55, 56-69 and 70-plus years, and those subgroups contained 148, 28 and 57 TCR-sequenced participants, respectively.

Broader findings and caveats from the paper: Epitopes outside the regions mutated in the B.1.351 and B.1.1.7 variants were reportedly recognized by nearly half of the unique spike-specific TCRs. Because no day 14 peak-response samples were available, repertoires were characterized only after the peak T cell response. Most participants were white British and females outnumbered males, and the authors suggested that clonal diversity may have been underestimated. Conclusions about previously exposed vaccinees are limited because only five to seven AZD1222 recipients were SARS-CoV-2 seropositive at baseline. Spike-specific TCR breadth and depth rose significantly after two AZD1222 doses compared with day 0 and with MenACWY recipients. The vaccine-associated CD4 TCRs covered the entire spike protein, and the dominant responses fell in regions 160-218 and 743-854. In the small 56-69-year group, the increase in depth fell short of significance, most likely because of low power.

The CDR3, from cysteine to phenylalanine, totals 12 residues. The read is trimmed to its CDR3 DNA, 36 bases read in frame from base 1. The germline V gene (reference sequence) supplies CDR1 SGHNT and CDR2 YYREEE. V is shortened by 3 bases, J by 3 bases, and the region joining them spans 7 bases. The sample was peripheral blood, taken on day 0 of AZD1222 vaccination. This clonotype originated in an adult in good health. The receptor chain draws on TRBV5-4 and TRBJ2-7; the D gene lacks a confident call. The CDR3 has the sequence CASSWLGYEQYF. In nucleotide form, the sequence is TGTGCCAGCAGCTGGCTCGGCTACGAGCAGTACTTC.